Listed below are T cell receptor beta chains from one sample, sequenced in a study of CD8+ T cells in alopecia areata. The protocol was immunoSEQ multiplex PCR, while the TCRdb copy is restricted to in-frame clones and leaves out a portion. This table holds 110,000 or so clones, 45% to 65% found once. The sample here was CD4+ T cells sorted from blood, taken at week 24, from a patient treated with tofacitinib. These receptors all come from a human donor with alopecia areata. Both conserved end residues are part of each CDR3. A D gene is named only where the DNA matches it firmly. Not every row has a clone size; where given, it reads once, few, many or a size class.

J gene | V gene | clone size | D gene | CDR3 protein | CDR3 DNA
TRBJ2-5 | TRBV7-7 | NA | NA | CASTPGAGQETQYF | TGTGCTAGCACCCCGGGGGCCGGCCAAGAGACCCAGTACTTC
TRBJ2-5 | TRBV7-6 | once | TRBD2 | CASSFPSGGETQYF | TGTGCCAGCAGCTTCCCTAGCGGGGGAGAGACCCAGTACTTC
TRBJ2-1 | TRBV4-3 | NA | NA | CASSGWANEQFF | TGCGCCAGCAGCGGTTGGGCCAATGAGCAGTTCTTC
TRBJ2-1 | TRBV18 | NA | NA | CASSPFEEHNEQFF | TGTGCCAGCTCACCATTCGAAGAGCACAATGAGCAGTTCTTC
TRBJ1-2 | TRBV29-1 | NA | TRBD1 | CSVLDRGSYGYTF | TGCAGCGTTTTGGACAGGGGTTCTTACGGCTACACCTTC
TRBJ2-6 | TRBV23-1 | NA | NA | CASSQSLCGANVLTF | TGCGCCAGCAGTCAATCCCTTTGTGGGGCCAACGTCCTGACTTTC
TRBJ2-7 | TRBV29-1 | NA | TRBD2 | CSVEGLAGQQYF | TGCAGCGTTGAGGGACTAGCGGGGCAGCAGTACTTC
TRBJ1-5 | TRBV7-2 | few | TRBD1 | CASSPDRGNQPQHF | TGTGCCAGCAGCCCAGACAGGGGCAATCAGCCCCAGCATTTT
TRBJ2-7 | TRBV4-2 | NA | NA | CASSQEAGWANEQYF | TGTGCCAGCAGCCAAGAGGCAGGGTGGGCGAACGAGCAGTACTTC
TRBJ1-1 | TRBV29-1 | NA | TRBD1 | CSSRQGMNTEAFF | TGCAGCTCCAGACAGGGTATGAACACTGAAGCTTTCTTT
TRBJ2-5 | TRBV5-6 | few | TRBD2 | CASRTSGKETQYF | TGTGCCAGCAGAACTAGCGGGAAAGAGACCCAGTACTTC
TRBJ1-1 | TRBV29-1 | few | NA | CSVEVEPMNTEAFF | TGCAGCGTTGAAGTCGAACCCATGAACACTGAAGCTTTCTTT
TRBJ1-5 | TRBV2 | few | NA | CASRDSQGIGNQPQHF | TGTGCCAGCAGAGATTCCCAGGGGATCGGCAATCAGCCCCAGCATTTT
TRBJ1-2 | TRBV4-1 | NA | NA | CASSQDYRGGYTF | TGCGCCAGCAGCCAAGATTACCGGGGTGGCTACACCTTC
TRBJ2-2 | TRBV4-1 | NA | NA | CASSQDRTGELFF | TGCGCCAGCAGCCAAGACCGAACCGGGGAGCTGTTTTTT
TRBJ1-1 | TRBV5-1 | NA | NA | CASSQGGNTEAFF | TGCGCCAGCAGCCAAGGGGGGAACACTGAAGCTTTCTTT